This T cell receptor (beta chain) appears in the sequencing data of a study of blood T cells in healthy people across ages. Study-level points and caveats: PBMCs went unsorted, and a conclusive naive versus antigen-experienced comparison was therefore prevented.

The authors ran a second PCR of 7 to 11 cycles using a sample-barcoded 5' primer and a J-beta primer mix. Every individual sample yielded 2.5 million or more paired-end reads (each containing CDR3). TCRdb re-called the 5' RACE reads through MiXCR, storing one row per CDR3 protein. The data contain about 1.4 million distinct CDR3 sequences, roughly 60% of them singletons. Germline assignment: CDR1 MNHEY and CDR2 SMNVEV (reference sequence). The length of the CDR3 is 16 residues. J was trimmed by 3 bases and V by 2 bases; bases with no gene match: 7. Every donor contributed around 10 milliliters of peripheral blood by blood draw. In its sample, this clonotype was seen once. Its specificity is unknown.

This receptor was identified in a man aged 18 to 35 in good health. The sample was blood. V gene TRBV27 combines with J gene TRBJ2-1; TRBD2 agrees at 7 bases. For the CDR3, the DNA is TGTGCCAGCAGTTTAAACCCCGGACTAGTCTACAATGAGCAGTTCTTC. Its translation: CASSLNPGLVYNEQFF.